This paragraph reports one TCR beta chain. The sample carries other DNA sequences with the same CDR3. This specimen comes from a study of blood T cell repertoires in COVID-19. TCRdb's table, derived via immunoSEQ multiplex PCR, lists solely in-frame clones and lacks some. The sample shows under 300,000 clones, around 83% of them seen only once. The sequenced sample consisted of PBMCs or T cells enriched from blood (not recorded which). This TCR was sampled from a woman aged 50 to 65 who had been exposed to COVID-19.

The chain's CDR3 is CASSPNRDQPQHF. CDR3 DNA: TGTGCCAGCTCACCCAACAGAGATCAGCCCCAGCATTTT. The gene calls are TRBV18 and TRBJ1-5; no definite D call. The germline V gene encodes CDR1 KGHSH and CDR2 LQKENI. V shed 3 bases and J shed 5 bases, with 8 bases lying between them. The CDR3 has 13 amino acids.